This TCR beta chain stems from a study of CD8+ T cells in alopecia areata. Study-level results: Affected lesional scalp, above all in alopecia totalis/universalis, was more clonal than normal scalp. One nonresponder leaves baseline CD8+ expansion's link to response uncertain. It was observed that many expanded lesional clones persisted in scalp and blood during tofacitinib.

Following extraction, RNA underwent reverse transcription to cDNA, which served as the sequencing template. Produced via immunoSEQ multiplex PCR; TCRdb's table is partial and in-frame only. The sample holds 200,000 to 250,000 clones, roughly two fifths seen once. Germline values: CDR1 SGHDT, CDR2 YYEEEE. V lost 1 base and J lost 7, with 8 bases in between. The CDR3 spans 12 residues. Stated treatment: oral pan-JAK inhibitor, 5-10 mg twice daily. Sampling of alopecia areata patients yielded lesional scalp punch biopsies as well as peripheral blood. Notes on this clone: Its specificity is unknown.

This TCR was sampled from a human donor with alopecia areata. The sample consisted of CD4+ T cells sorted from blood, taken between weeks 30 and 35, from a patient treated with tofacitinib. The rearrangement uses TRBV5-6 and TRBJ1-2; a possible D gene is TRBD1 (5 bases). The CDR3 region is CASSLWQGGYTF. The CDR3 DNA sequence: TGTGCCAGCAGCTTGTGGCAGGGTGGCTACACCTTC.